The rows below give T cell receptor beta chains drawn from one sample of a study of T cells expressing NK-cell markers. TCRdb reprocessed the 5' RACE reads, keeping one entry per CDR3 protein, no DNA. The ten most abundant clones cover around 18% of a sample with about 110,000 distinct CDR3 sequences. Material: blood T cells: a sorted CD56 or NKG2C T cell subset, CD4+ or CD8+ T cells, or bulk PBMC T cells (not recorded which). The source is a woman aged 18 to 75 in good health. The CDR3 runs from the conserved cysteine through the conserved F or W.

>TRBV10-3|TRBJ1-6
CAISESLTANSPLHF
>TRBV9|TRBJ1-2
CASSVGDTLSPSRLHTF
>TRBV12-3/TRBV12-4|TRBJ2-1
CASSLPTGADNEQFF
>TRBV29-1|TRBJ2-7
CSVEVGGRYEQYF
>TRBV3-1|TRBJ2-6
CASSQDGGANVLTF
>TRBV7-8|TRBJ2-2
CASSLASGGASGELFF
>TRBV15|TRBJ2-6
CATTLAGGSGANVLTF
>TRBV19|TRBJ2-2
CASSILAGMNTGELFF
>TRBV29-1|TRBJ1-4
CSVAALDSMTNEKLFF
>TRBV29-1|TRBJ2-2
CSVLDPNRGSGELFF
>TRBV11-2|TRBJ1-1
CASSTTGVEAFF
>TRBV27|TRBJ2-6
CASMEDSGANVLTF
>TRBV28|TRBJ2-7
CASSPQVGTYEQYF
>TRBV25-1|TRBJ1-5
CASSEADIFSSNQPQHF
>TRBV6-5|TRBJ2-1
CASTGLFDEQFF
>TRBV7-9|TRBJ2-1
CASSSGGLNNEQFF
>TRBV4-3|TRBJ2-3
CASSQLGGLDTQYF
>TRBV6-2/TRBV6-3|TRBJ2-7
CASRIPGQGYEQYF
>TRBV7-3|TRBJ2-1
CASSLTYRGSYNEQFF
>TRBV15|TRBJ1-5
CATSRETGQPQHF
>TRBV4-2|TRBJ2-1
CASTLASGGLSSYNEQFF
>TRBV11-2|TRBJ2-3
CASSPTGGPDTQYF
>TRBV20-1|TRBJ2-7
CSARDVTSYEQYF
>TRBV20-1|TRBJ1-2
CSAQIRGHYGYTF
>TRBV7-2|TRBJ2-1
CASSYTGGDYNEQFF
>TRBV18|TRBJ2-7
CASSPPGDEQYF
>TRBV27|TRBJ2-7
CASSLAQGASYEQYF
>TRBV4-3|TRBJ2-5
CASSPEGARGSQETQYF
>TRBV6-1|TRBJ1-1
CASKTYGGTEAFF
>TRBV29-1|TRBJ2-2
CSVEDSFRNTGELFF
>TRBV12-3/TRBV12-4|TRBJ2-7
CASSPPDSFYEQYF
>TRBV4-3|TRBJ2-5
CASSQHRGDQETQYF
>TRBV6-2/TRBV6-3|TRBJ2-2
CASRRGFDTGELFF
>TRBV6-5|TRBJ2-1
CASSYSGSVDEQFF
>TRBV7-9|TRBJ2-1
CASSLRTSGFKNEQFF
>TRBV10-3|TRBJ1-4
CAISEKYQGEKLFF
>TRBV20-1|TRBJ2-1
CSARDPDTYNEQFF
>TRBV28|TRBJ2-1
CASSPWTVDEQFF
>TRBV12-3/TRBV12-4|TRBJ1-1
CASKGQGNTEAFF
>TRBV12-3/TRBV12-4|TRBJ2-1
CASSLLAGGYMGNEQFF
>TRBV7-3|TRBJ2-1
CASSLGYRGNEQFF
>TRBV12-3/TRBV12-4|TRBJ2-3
CASSPDRAADTQYF
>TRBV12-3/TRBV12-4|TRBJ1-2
CASRDASGGYTF
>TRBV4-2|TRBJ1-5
CASGAGSNQPQHF
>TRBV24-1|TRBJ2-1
CATSDLQAGTGTNEQFF